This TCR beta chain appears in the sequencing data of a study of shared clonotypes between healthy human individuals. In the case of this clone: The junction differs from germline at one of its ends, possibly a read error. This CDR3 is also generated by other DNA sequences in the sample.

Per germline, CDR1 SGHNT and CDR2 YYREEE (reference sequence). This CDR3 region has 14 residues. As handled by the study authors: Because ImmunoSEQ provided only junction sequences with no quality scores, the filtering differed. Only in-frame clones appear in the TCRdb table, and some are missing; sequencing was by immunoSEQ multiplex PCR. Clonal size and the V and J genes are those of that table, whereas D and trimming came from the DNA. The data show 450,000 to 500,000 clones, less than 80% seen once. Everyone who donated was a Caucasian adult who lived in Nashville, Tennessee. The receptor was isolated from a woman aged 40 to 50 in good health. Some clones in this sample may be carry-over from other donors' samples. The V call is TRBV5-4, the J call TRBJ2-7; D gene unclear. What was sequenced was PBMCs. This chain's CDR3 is CASSLSYSSYEQYF. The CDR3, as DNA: TGCGCCAGCAGCTTGTCTTACAGCTCCTACGAGCAGTACTTC.